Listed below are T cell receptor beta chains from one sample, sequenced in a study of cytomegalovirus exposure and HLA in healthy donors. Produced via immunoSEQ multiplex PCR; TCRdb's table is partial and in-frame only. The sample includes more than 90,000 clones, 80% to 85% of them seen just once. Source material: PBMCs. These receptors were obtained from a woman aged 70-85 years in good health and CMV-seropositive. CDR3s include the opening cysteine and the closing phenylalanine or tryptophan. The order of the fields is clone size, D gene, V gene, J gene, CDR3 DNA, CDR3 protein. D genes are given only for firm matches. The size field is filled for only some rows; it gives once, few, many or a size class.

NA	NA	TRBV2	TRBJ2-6	TGTGCCAGCAGTGAAGGACAGAGAGGCTCTGGGGCCAACGTCCTGACTTTC	CASSEGQRGSGANVLTF
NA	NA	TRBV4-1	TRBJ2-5	TGCGCCAGCAGCCGGGGAGGACTACAAGAGACCCAGTACTTC	CASSRGGLQETQYF
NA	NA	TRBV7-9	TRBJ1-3	TGTGCCAGCAGCTTAGCGAGGCGTCTCTCTGGAAACACCATATATTTT	CASSLARRLSGNTIYF
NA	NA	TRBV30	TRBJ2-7	TGTGCCTGGGGTCCAGGCTCTTACGAGCAGTACTTC	CAWGPGSYEQYF
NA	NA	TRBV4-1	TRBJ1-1	TGCGCCAGCAGCCTCAGGGCGGGGCCGGGCATGAACACTGAAGCTTTCTTT	CASSLRAGPGMNTEAFF
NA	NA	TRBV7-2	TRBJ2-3	TGTGCCAGCAGCCTTAGGGACATCTCTAGCACAGATACGCAGTATTTT	CASSLRDISSTDTQYF
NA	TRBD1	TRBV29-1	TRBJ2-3	TGCAGCGGAGGACAGGGGTCTAGCACAGATACGCAGTATTTT	CSGGQGSSTDTQYF
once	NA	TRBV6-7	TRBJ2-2	TGTGCCAGCAGTTACGTTTTCAGACACGCGAACACCGGGGAGCTGTTTTTT	CASSYVFRHANTGELFF
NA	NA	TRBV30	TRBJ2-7	TGTGCCTGGAGTGGGCTAGTTCATTCCTACGAGCAGTACTTC	CAWSGLVHSYEQYF
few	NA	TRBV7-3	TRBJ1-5	TGTGCCAGCAGCCCTTTTGGCAATCAGCCCCAGCATTTT	CASSPFGNQPQHF
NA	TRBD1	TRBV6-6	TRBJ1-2	TGTGCCAGCAGCCAAGCCGGGACAGGGTCAAACTATGGCTACACCTTC	CASSQAGTGSNYGYTF
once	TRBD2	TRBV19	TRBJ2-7	TGTGCCAGTACGGGGGGAACCTACGAGCAGTACTTC	CASTGGTYEQYF
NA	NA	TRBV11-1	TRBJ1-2	TGTGCCAGCAGCTCGAACACCGGGTGGCATGGCTACACCTTC	CASSSNTGWHGYTF
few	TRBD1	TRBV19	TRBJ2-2	TGTGCCAGTACCCCGACAGGGCTGGATATAGGGGGGCTGTTTTTT	CASTPTGLDIGGLFF
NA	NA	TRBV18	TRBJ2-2	TGTGCCAGCTCACAACCCAGGGGATCGAACACCGGGGAGCTGTTTTTT	CASSQPRGSNTGELFF
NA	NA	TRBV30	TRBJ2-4	TGTGCCTGGAGTGAAATGGGGCTGGGAATTCAGTACTTC	CAWSEMGLGIQYF
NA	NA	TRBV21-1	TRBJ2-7	TGTGCCAGCAGCAAAGGGCAATCAGCGGGAGGGGTCCGGAACGAGCAGTACTTC	CASSKGQSAGGVRNEQYF
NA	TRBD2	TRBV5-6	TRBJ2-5	TGTGCCAGCAGCTTCCCTAGCGGCCAAGAGACCCAGTACTTC	CASSFPSGQETQYF
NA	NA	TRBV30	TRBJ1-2	TGTGCCTGGACTCCAGGGCTTAACTATGGCTACACCTTC	CAWTPGLNYGYTF
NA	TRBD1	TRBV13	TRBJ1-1	TGTGCCAGCAGCACCCGACAGGGGGTGGCTTTCTTT	CASSTRQGVAFF